Following are 15 T cell receptor beta chains from one sample sequenced in a study of T cell changes during pregnancy in multiple sclerosis. Assay: immunoSEQ multiplex PCR; the TCRdb copy retains only in-frame clones and omits some. The table records 66,000 or so clones, 91% of them present only once. This specimen consisted of CD8+ T cells from peripheral blood mononuclear cells, obtained before pregnancy. The receptors originated from a female donor with multiple sclerosis, enrolled in a pregnancy study.

This sequence joins TRBV5-6 and TRBJ2-7, with 7 nucleotides matching TRBD1. V lost 3 bases, J lost 2 bases, and 8 bases stayed unmatched. The germline V gene has CDR1 SGHDT and CDR2 YYEEEE. CDR3 size: 15 residues. In DNA, the CDR3 is TGTGCCAGCAGCTCACAGGGGTACGGGACCTACGAGCAGTACTTC. It codes for CASSSQGYGTYEQYF.

The chain employs TRBV21-1 and TRBJ2-7; the table's D gene call, TRBD1, was not cross checked with the DNA. TRBV21-1 corresponds to a pseudogene. The CDR3 sequence is 13 residues long. This CDR3 reads CASTEGGPYEQYF. CDR3 sequence (DNA): TGTGCCAGCACCGAAGGGGGTCCCTACGAGCAGTACTTC.

This chain links TRBV11-2 with TRBJ2-7; 8 nucleotides line up with TRBD1. The ends lost 4 bases at V and 4 bases at J; junction bases unmatched: 3. From germline, CDR1 is SGHAT and CDR2 FQNNGV. The CDR3 spans 13 residues. The CDR3 here is CASSSRTGYEQYF. The CDR3 region has the DNA TGTGCCAGCAGCTCCCGGACAGGGTACGAGCAGTACTTC. Drawing the rest from reference TRBV11-2 and TRBJ2-7, the complete variable domain is EAGVAQSPRYKIIEKRQSVAFWCNPISGHATLYWYQQILGQGPKLLIQFQNNGVVDDSQLPKDRFSAERLKGVDSTLKIQPAKLEDSAVYLCASSSRTGYEQYFGPGTRLTVT.

The chain carries TRBV5-6 and TRBJ2-1, with 9 bases identical to TRBD1. The trim removed 0 bases at V and 9 bases at J, leaving 13 bases unmatched. CDR3 length equals 17 residues. The germline V gene has CDR1 SGHDT and CDR2 YYEEEE. This CDR3 is CASSLGQGGLTGTEQFF. DNA for the CDR3: TGTGCCAGCAGCTTGGGACAGGGGGGGTTGACAGGCACTGAGCAGTTCTTC.

The V call is TRBV9, the J call TRBJ1-1; D gene unclear. The CDR3 consists of 14 residues. The germline V gene has CDR1 SGDLS and CDR2 YYNGEE. V was pared by 4 bases and J by 1 base, with 11 bases between. Here the CDR3 DNA reads TGTGCCAGCAGCCTTCTCGGTGGGAACACTGAAGCTTTCTTT. Protein sequence: CASSLLGGNTEAFF.

This sequence joins TRBV19 and TRBJ1-5, with no clear D. This CDR3 has 17 residues. The V gene lost 5 bases and the J gene lost 2 bases, with 19 bases spanning the gap. Germline values: CDR1 LNHDA, CDR2 SQIVND (reference sequence). Written as DNA, the CDR3 is TGTGCCAGTAGTCTAACAGTGATACGCTTCGGCAATCAGCCCCAGCATTTT. Amino acids: CASSLTVIRFGNQPQHF.

The chain carries TRBV2 and TRBJ2-5, with D maybe TRBD1 (5 bases). The CDR3 has 15 residues. Trimming removed 1 base from V and 1 base from J, with 10 bases in between. Germline V gene sequence: CDR1 SNHLY, CDR2 FYNNEI. CDR3 region: CASSEGGGLQETQYF. CDR3 nucleotide sequence: TGTGCCAGCAGTGAAGGGGGCGGCCTCCAAGAGACCCAGTACTTC. The complete variable domain, with remaining parts taken from reference TRBV2 and TRBJ2-5, reads EPEVTQTPSHQVTQMGQEVILRCVPISNHLYFYWYRQILGQKVEFLVSFYNNEISEKSEIFDDQFSVERPDGSNFTLKIRSTKLEDSAMYFCASSEGGGLQETQYFGPGTRLLVL.

This clone was counted a single time. This chain uses TRBV19 with TRBJ2-1; 7 positions match TRBD1. The CDR3 loop spans 13 amino acids. Germline CDR1 reads LNHDA; CDR2 reads SQIVND (reference sequence). V trimming: 3 bases; J trimming: 8 bases; junction bases outside the gene matches: 4. The CDR3, as DNA: TGTGCCAGTAGTATGACAGGGCACCATGAGCAGTTCTTC. Translated, it gives CASSMTGHHEQFF.

This clone has more than one count but fewer than ten. Other DNA sequences from this sample encode an identical CDR3 as well. V usage is TRBV6-4 and J usage is TRBJ2-3; 11 nucleotides agree with TRBD2. Trimming at V came to 0 bases and at J to 4 bases, leaving 0 bases not matched to a gene. Germline CDR1 and CDR2: MRHNA and SNTAGT. The CDR3 covers 15 residues. CDR3 amino acids: CASSDSSGGADTQYF. CDR3 bases: TGTGCCAGCAGTGACTCTAGCGGGGGGGCAGATACGCAGTATTTT.

This clone counts as medium-sized. One end of the junction fails to match germline, which may point to a read error. The V call is TRBV19, the J call TRBJ2-1; 9 positions match TRBD2. CDR1 is LNHDA, CDR2 SQIVND, per germline (reference sequence). The CDR3 contains 17 residues. DNA for the CDR3: TGTGCCAGTAGTATAGATGCCGGGACTAGCTCCCACAATGAGCAGTTCTTC. This sequence encodes CASSIDAGTSSHNEQFF.

V is TRBV5-6 and J is TRBJ1-2; D may be TRBD1 (6 bases). CDR1 and CDR2 (germline): SGHDT, YYEEEE. The CDR3 has 12 amino acids. Trimming left V 2 bases short and J 5 bases short, with 7 bases between. CDR3 region: CASSFQGYGYTF. CDR3 sequence (DNA): TGTGCCAGCAGCTTTCAGGGGTATGGCTACACCTTC.

CDR3 residues: CASSSLKGQGEQFF. The CDR3 DNA sequence: TGTGCCAGCAGCTCATTGAAGGGACAAGGTGAGCAGTTCTTC. The V gene is TRBV5-5, the J gene TRBJ2-1, with D possibly being TRBD1 (6 bases). V lost 3 bases and J 9 bases, leaving 16 bases between the germline ends. The CDR3 is 14 residues long. The V gene's germline CDR1 is SGHKS and CDR2 YYEKEE (reference sequence).

This chain joins TRBV9 and TRBJ1-4; a possible D gene is TRBD1 (6 bases). V was pared by 3 bases and J by 4 bases, with 16 bases between. CDR1 and CDR2 (germline): SGDLS, YYNGEE. This CDR3 contains 16 residues. CDR3 sequence reads: CASSGGPAGDNEKLFF. In DNA form, the CDR3 reads TGTGCCAGCAGCGGGGGGCCTGCGGGGGATAATGAAAAACTGTTTTTT.

This clone appeared a single time. The chain recombines TRBV5-1 with TRBJ2-1, with TRBD2 matching 10 bases. V lost 7 bases, J lost 8 bases, and 15 bases stayed unmatched. The V gene's germline CDR1 is SGHRS and CDR2 YFSETQ. The CDR3 has 16 amino acids. The CDR3 nucleotides read TGCGCCAGCTCCCCCTCAGCGGGGGGGCGGGAGTATGAGCAGTTCTTC. Translation gives CASSPSAGGREYEQFF.

V and J are TRBV5-5 and TRBJ1-6; maybe TRBD1 (6 bases). Germline assignment: CDR1 SGHKS and CDR2 YYEKEE (reference sequence). This CDR3 has 16 amino acids. V shed 2 bases and J shed 0 bases, with 9 bases lying between them. The CDR3, as DNA: TGTGCCAGCAGCTTAACAGGGAGCTCCTATAATTCACCCCTCCACTTT. Its translation: CASSLTGSSYNSPLHF.